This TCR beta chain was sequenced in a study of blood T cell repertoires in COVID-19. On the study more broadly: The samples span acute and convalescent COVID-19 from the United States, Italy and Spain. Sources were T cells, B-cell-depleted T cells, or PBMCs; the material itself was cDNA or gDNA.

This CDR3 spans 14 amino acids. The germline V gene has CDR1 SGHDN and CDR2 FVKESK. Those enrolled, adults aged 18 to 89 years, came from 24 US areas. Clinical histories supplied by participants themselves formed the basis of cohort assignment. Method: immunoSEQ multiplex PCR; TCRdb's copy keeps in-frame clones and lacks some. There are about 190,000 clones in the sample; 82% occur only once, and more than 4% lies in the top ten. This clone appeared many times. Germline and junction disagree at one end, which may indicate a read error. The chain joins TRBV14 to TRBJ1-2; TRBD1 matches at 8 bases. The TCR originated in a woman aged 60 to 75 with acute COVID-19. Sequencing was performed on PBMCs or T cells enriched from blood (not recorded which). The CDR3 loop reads CASSQAGGAGGYTF. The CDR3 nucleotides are TGTGCCAGCAGTCAAGCAGGGGGCGCGGGTGGCTACACCTTC.